A single sample is the source of the 10 T cell receptor beta chains below, sequenced in a study of T cell changes during pregnancy in multiple sclerosis. Profiled with immunoSEQ multiplex PCR; TCRdb holds only in-frame clones, not every one. This sample has roughly 40,000 clones, with more than 90% found just once. The starting material was CD8+ T cells from peripheral blood mononuclear cells, obtained in the first trimester of pregnancy. These receptors originate from a female donor with multiple sclerosis, enrolled in a pregnancy study.

J is TRBJ2-7 and V is TRBV29-1, with a possible D match to TRBD1 (5 bases). V dropped 4 bases and J dropped 1 base, with 5 bases sitting between them. Per germline, CDR1 SQVTM and CDR2 ANQGSEA. The CDR3 is made up of 11 amino acids. This chain's CDR3 is CSVGQSYEQYF. CDR3 coding DNA: TGCAGCGTTGGACAGTCCTACGAGCAGTACTTC.

The chain recombines TRBV6-6 with TRBJ2-3, with a tentative D call TRBD2 (5 bases). In germline, CDR1 is MNHNY, CDR2 SVGAGI (reference sequence). The CDR3 is 15 residues long. The V end lost 8 bases, the J end lost 1 base, and 16 bases lay between the germline ends. DNA for the CDR3: TGTGCCAGCCAAATCCTCGGGGAAGGCACAGATACGCAGTATTTT. Translating it yields CASQILGEGTDTQYF.

By its share, this clone is medium-sized. J is TRBJ1-6 and V is TRBV15; D is ambiguous. Trimming removed 6 bases at V and 0 bases at J, with 12 bases between. The CDR3 covers 16 residues. In germline, CDR1 is LNHNV, CDR2 YYDKDF (reference sequence). The chain's CDR3 is CATSPWRDSYNSPLHF. The CDR3 nucleotides read TGTGCCACCAGTCCGTGGAGGGACTCCTATAATTCACCCCTCCACTTT. The full variable domain, completed using reference TRBV15 and TRBJ1-6, is DAMVIQNPRYQVTQFGKPVTLSCSQTLNHNVMYWYQQKSSQAPKLLFHYYDKDFNNEADTPDNFQSRRPNTSFCFLDIRSPGLGDTAMYLCATSPWRDSYNSPLHFGNGTRLTVT.

J is TRBJ1-1 and V is TRBV28; the D gene is possibly TRBD1 (5 bases). Trimming removed 7 bases at V and 8 bases at J, with 17 bases between. Germline V gene data show CDR1 as MDHEN and CDR2 as SYDVKM. The CDR3 is 13 amino acids. Here the CDR3 reads CASTENLQGEAFF. The CDR3 DNA follows: TGTGCCAGCACCGAGAACCTCCAGGGAGAAGCTTTCTTT.

This chain links TRBV13 with TRBJ2-4; D is possibly TRBD1 (6 bases). The CDR3 runs 16 residues. Per germline, CDR1 PRHDT and CDR2 FYEKMQ (reference sequence). V shed 5 bases and J shed 0 bases, with 14 bases lying between them. The CDR3 is CASSGRTELAKNIQYF. CDR3 DNA sequence: TGTGCCAGCAGCGGGCGGACAGAACTAGCCAAAAACATTCAGTACTTC.

V and J are TRBV6-5 and TRBJ2-1; 11 bases line up with TRBD2. The junction had 7 bases not matched to a gene; V was cut back by 2 bases and J by 7 bases. The CDR3 has 16 amino acids. Germline lookup yields CDR1 MNHEY and CDR2 SVGAGI. CDR3 amino acids: CASSYLSGGAGNEQFF. CDR3 in DNA: TGTGCCAGCAGTTACCTTAGCGGGGGGGCAGGGAATGAGCAGTTCTTC.

This rearrangement joins TRBV13 to TRBJ2-7; 11 bases are a match to TRBD2. CDR3 length equals 17 residues. Germline assignment: CDR1 PRHDT and CDR2 FYEKMQ (reference sequence). V lost 1 base and J lost 5; bases outside the gene matches: 10. The CDR3 sequence is CASSLVTSGASLDEQYF. The CDR3 coding sequence is TGTGCCAGCAGCTTAGTGACTAGCGGGGCTTCCCTAGACGAGCAGTACTTC.

This chain joins TRBV5-4 and TRBJ2-2; the D gene is possibly TRBD2 (6 bases). The CDR3 has 13 amino acids. Germline CDR1 is SGHNT and CDR2 is YYREEE (reference sequence). The V end lost 4 bases, the J end lost 8 bases, and 12 bases lay between the germline ends. As DNA, the CDR3 is TGTGCCAGCAGCCCCGCGGGGTCGGGGGAGCTGTTTTTT. Protein product: CASSPAGSGELFF.

V and J are TRBV4-1 and TRBJ1-6, with D maybe TRBD1 (5 bases). The CDR3 is 14 amino acids. Germline V CDR1 and CDR2: MGHRA, YSYEKL. V was trimmed by 1 base and J by 10 bases, leaving 11 bases between them. The CDR3 DNA follows: TGCGCCAGCAGCCAAGGCGACAGTCGCTCACCCCTCCACTTT. Protein sequence: CASSQGDSRSPLHF.

J is TRBJ1-3 and V is TRBV2; unclear D gene. Germline loops: CDR1 SNHLY, CDR2 FYNNEI. The CDR3 length is 14 residues. Trimming cost V 7 bases and J 0 bases, with 10 bases left between them. DNA for the CDR3: TGTGCCAGCATAGATTGGAGCTCTGGAAACACCATATATTTT. Translation gives CASIDWSSGNTIYF.